This T cell receptor (beta chain) is drawn from a study of metastatic and nonmetastatic thyroid tumors. Study-level information: Samples came from malignant and benign thyroid patients, and repertoires were compared across blood and tumor or nodule tissue.

No patient received treatment before thyroid surgery. Germline lookup yields CDR1 MNHEY and CDR2 SMNVEV (reference sequence). The CDR3 is 16 residues long. The trim removed 3 bases at V and 4 bases at J, leaving 11 bases unmatched. Study processing details: A papillary thyroid cancer distant-metastasis classifier was built from CDR3 differences across clinicopathological groups. TCRdb reprocessed the PCR reads using MiXCR. The V and J calls were not made by the authors but by TCRdb's processing. The sample comprises approximately 29,000 clones, approximately 29% of which are singletons, and approximately 30% rests with the top ten.

Sequenced material: blood. V gene TRBV27 combines with J gene TRBJ2-7, with 8 bases identical to TRBD2. This clonotype was obtained from a female donor with papillary thyroid cancer or a benign thyroid nodule (not recorded which). Some clones in this sample may be carry-over from other donors' samples. Written as DNA, the CDR3 is TGTGCCAGCAGTTTTTCACCGGGAGGGGGTAGGTACGAGCAGTACTTC. Translating it yields CASSFSPGGGRYEQYF.